These T cell receptor beta chains were read from a single sample in a study of blood T cell repertoires in COVID-19. Assay used: immunoSEQ multiplex PCR; TCRdb lists only in-frame clones, some missing. This table holds roughly 410,000 clones, 70% to 90% found once. The sample was peripheral blood. The receptors come from a man aged 40-49 years with acute or convalescent COVID-19. Each CDR3 is given with its conserved first and last residue. The D gene is left open where the match is weak. Size is stated for part of the rows, as once, few or many counts, or as a class when the clone is expanded.

v_gene	j_gene	d_gene	len	abundance	CDR3aa	CDR3nt
TRBV5-4	TRBJ2-7	NA	13	NA	CASSSMGVREQYF	TGTGCCAGCAGCAGCATGGGTGTGCGGGAGCAGTACTTC
TRBV19	TRBJ1-5	NA	16	NA	CASLSGDSYSNQPQHF	TGTGCCAGTCTATCCGGGGATTCATATAGCAATCAGCCCCAGCATTTT
TRBV3-1/TRBV3-2	TRBJ2-2	TRBD1	15	once	CASSRGGQGQGELFF	TGTGCCAGCAGCCGCGGGGGACAGGGACAAGGGGAGCTGTTTTTT
TRBV2	TRBJ1-1	NA	12	NA	CASGFASTEAFF	TGTGCCAGCGGTTTCGCGAGCACTGAAGCTTTCTTT
TRBV5-4	TRBJ2-2	NA	17	NA	CASSRFRDSASTGELFF	TGTGCCAGCAGCCGTTTCCGGGACTCAGCGTCCACCGGGGAGCTGTTTTTT
TRBV12-3/TRBV12-4	TRBJ2-7	NA	12	few	CASSQLRDEQYF	TGTGCCAGCAGTCAGTTGCGGGACGAGCAGTACTTC
TRBV5-1	TRBJ2-7	TRBD1	13	NA	CASSFAGGWEQYF	TGCGCCAGCAGCTTTGCAGGGGGCTGGGAGCAGTACTTC
TRBV30	TRBJ1-5	NA	14	NA	CAWSVSFSNQPQHF	TGTGCCTGGAGTGTATCCTTTAGCAATCAGCCCCAGCATTTT
TRBV24-1	TRBJ2-1	NA	13	NA	CATSDLFHGEQFF	TGTGCCACCAGTGATTTGTTTCACGGTGAGCAGTTCTTC
TRBV28	TRBJ1-2	NA	16	NA	CASSAGGGTLQYGYTF	TGTGCCAGCAGTGCCGGCGGGGGGACGCTCCAATATGGCTACACCTTC
TRBV28	TRBJ1-1	NA	14	NA	CASSSQGFNTEAFF	TGTGCCAGCAGTTCCCAGGGCTTTAACACTGAAGCTTTCTTT
TRBV25-1	TRBJ2-3	TRBD2	15	few	CASSSPGGSTDTQYF	TGTGCCAGCAGTAGCCCGGGGGGTAGCACAGATACGCAGTATTTT
TRBV12-5	TRBJ2-7	TRBD2	13	NA	CASSAGRLFEQYF	TGTGCCAGTTCAGCGGGGAGGTTGTTCGAGCAGTACTTC
TRBV2	TRBJ2-7	NA	13	NA	CASSEESSYEQYF	TGTGCCAGCAGTGAGGAGAGCTCCTACGAGCAGTACTTC
TRBV6-2/TRBV6-3	TRBJ2-4	TRBD1	16	NA	CASSQDRELAKNIQYF	TGTGCCAGCAGTCAGGACAGGGAGCTAGCCAAAAACATTCAGTACTTC
TRBV30	TRBJ2-5	TRBD1	14	NA	CAWSVQGAIETQYF	TGTGCCTGGAGTGTACAGGGGGCTATCGAGACCCAGTACTTC
TRBV7-6	TRBJ2-1	NA	16	NA	CASSSDSGGARYEQFF	TGTGCCAGCAGTTCCGATAGCGGCGGGGCTCGGTATGAGCAGTTCTTC
TRBV28	TRBJ2-7	NA	14	NA	CASSPGSGTYEQYF	TGTGCCAGCAGCCCCGGCTCGGGGACCTACGAGCAGTACTTC
TRBV7-9	TRBJ1-2	NA	14	NA	CASSLVDGGGGYTF	TGTGCCAGCAGCTTAGTGGACGGGGGAGGTGGCTACACCTTC
TRBV6-5	TRBJ2-3	NA	14	NA	CASGTRRVADTQYF	TGTGCCAGCGGGACTCGGCGGGTGGCAGATACGCAGTATTTT
TRBV2	TRBJ2-1	TRBD2	13	few	CASSAGEINEQFF	TGTGCCAGCTCAGCGGGAGAGATTAATGAGCAGTTCTTC
TRBV6-5	TRBJ1-2	TRBD1	16	NA	CASSYSLDRSNYGYTF	TGTGCCAGCAGTTACTCATTGGACAGGTCTAACTATGGCTACACCTTC
TRBV7-2	TRBJ2-7	TRBD2	16	NA	CASSGLAGVRSYEQYF	TGTGCCAGCAGTGGACTAGCGGGAGTGCGTTCCTACGAGCAGTACTTC
TRBV28	TRBJ1-6	NA	15	NA	CASSPSFTGKSPLHF	TGTGCCAGCAGTCCCAGCTTTACAGGGAAGTCACCCCTCCACTTT
TRBV5-4	TRBJ2-7	NA	12	NA	CASSLGRVEQYF	TGTGCCAGCAGCTTGGGGCGGGTCGAGCAGTACTTC
TRBV6-5	TRBJ2-7	TRBD1	15	NA	CASRAQGQGPYEQYF	TGTGCCAGCAGAGCCCAGGGACAGGGACCCTACGAGCAGTACTTC
TRBV18	TRBJ2-5	TRBD2	14	NA	CASSGLAEKETQYF	TGTGCCAGCTCGGGACTAGCGGAGAAAGAGACCCAGTACTTC
TRBV21-1	TRBJ2-7	NA	16	NA	CASSNGDRGVTYEQYF	TGTGCCAGCAGCAACGGGGACAGGGGAGTTACCTACGAGCAGTACTTC
TRBV6-4	TRBJ2-7	NA	13	NA	CASSPRAEGEQYF	TGTGCCAGCAGCCCCAGGGCGGAAGGCGAGCAGTACTTC
TRBV4-1	TRBJ2-3	NA	15	NA	CASSQAWPSPDTQYF	TGCGCCAGCAGCCAAGCGTGGCCCTCCCCAGATACGCAGTATTTT
TRBV27	TRBJ1-1	NA	16	NA	CASTPSLGRNRTEAFF	TGTGCCAGCACACCCTCACTTGGGCGAAATCGGACTGAAGCTTTCTTT
TRBV11-1	TRBJ1-1	NA	14	NA	CASSLQGLGTEAFF	TGTGCCAGCAGCTTACAGGGGTTGGGCACTGAAGCTTTCTTT
TRBV6-5	TRBJ2-2	NA	14	NA	CASSPGRNTGELFF	TGTGCCAGCAGTCCAGGGCGGAACACCGGGGAGCTGTTTTTT
TRBV4-1	TRBJ2-1	TRBD2	18	NA	CASSQVDLGLAGDNEQFF	TGCGCCAGCAGCCAAGTTGACCTAGGACTAGCGGGGGACAATGAGCAGTTCTTC
TRBV4-3	TRBJ1-1	NA	17	NA	CASSQKALRYGGTEAFF	TGCGCCAGCAGCCAAAAGGCTCTGAGGTACGGGGGGACTGAAGCTTTCTTT
TRBV3-1/TRBV3-2	TRBJ2-6	TRBD1	16	NA	CASSLPGTAGANVLTF	TGTGCCAGCAGCCTTCCCGGGACAGCTGGGGCCAACGTCCTGACTTTC
TRBV14	TRBJ1-6	NA	15	NA	CASSVIGTPNSPLHF	TGTGCCAGCAGCGTTATCGGGACACCCAATTCACCCCTCCACTTT
TRBV11-2	TRBJ2-4	NA	17	NA	CASRSVPQGLAKNIQYF	TGTGCCAGCAGGTCGGTCCCACAGGGATTAGCCAAAAACATTCAGTACTTC
TRBV7-9	TRBJ2-5	NA	16	NA	CASSFEGGSRWETQYF	TGTGCCAGCAGCTTCGAAGGGGGATCACGTTGGGAGACCCAGTACTTC
TRBV27	TRBJ2-7	TRBD2	15	NA	CARTYGLAPNYEQYF	TGTGCCAGGACCTACGGACTAGCACCGAACTACGAGCAGTACTTC
TRBV21-1	TRBJ1-4	NA	14	NA	CASSGRQVSEKLFF	TGTGCCAGCAGCGGGAGGCAAGTAAGTGAAAAACTGTTTTTT
TRBV9	TRBJ1-2	NA	14	NA	CASSLTTGFHGYTF	TGTGCCAGCAGCCTTACTACAGGGTTTCATGGCTACACCTTC
TRBV18	TRBJ2-1	TRBD2	16	NA	CASRTSGRLSYNEQFF	TGTGCCAGCCGGACTAGCGGGAGACTCTCCTACAATGAGCAGTTCTTC
TRBV5-8	TRBJ1-3	NA	15	NA	CASSSHRQAVNTIYF	TGTGCCAGCAGCTCCCATAGACAAGCGGTAAACACCATATATTTT
TRBV7-9	TRBJ2-7	TRBD1	14	NA	CASSRQGMSDEQYF	TGTGCCAGCAGCCGACAGGGCATGTCGGACGAGCAGTACTTC
TRBV27	TRBJ1-1	NA	15	NA	CASRFRGATNTEAFF	TGTGCCAGCAGGTTTCGTGGGGCAACGAACACTGAAGCTTTCTTT
TRBV2	TRBJ2-1	TRBD2	19	NA	CASRIGLAGKDSPYNEQFF	TGTGCCAGCAGGATAGGACTAGCGGGAAAAGACTCCCCCTACAATGAGCAGTTCTTC
TRBV27	TRBJ2-1	TRBD1	16	NA	CASSSGTGTGWDEQFF	TGTGCCAGCAGTTCCGGAACCGGGACAGGGTGGGATGAGCAGTTCTTC
TRBV4-1	TRBJ1-1	TRBD1	14	NA	CASSPGGRHTEAFF	TGCGCCAGCAGCCCAGGGGGGCGGCACACTGAAGCTTTCTTT
TRBV12-3/TRBV12-4	TRBJ1-2	NA	13	NA	CANTRGLNYGYTF	TGTGCCAACACAAGGGGGTTAAACTATGGCTACACCTTC
TRBV5-1	TRBJ2-7	NA	14	NA	CASSSGQGGYEQYF	TGCGCCAGCAGCTCCGGACAAGGCGGCTACGAGCAGTACTTC
TRBV6-2/TRBV6-3	TRBJ1-5	NA	14	NA	CASSSGRVGQPQHF	TGTGCCAGCAGTTCAGGCAGGGTGGGTCAGCCCCAGCATTTT
TRBV6-5	TRBJ1-5	NA	14	NA	CASSYWGVDQPQHF	TGTGCCAGCAGTTATTGGGGGGTGGATCAGCCCCAGCATTTT
TRBV28	TRBJ1-6	NA	15	NA	CASRWGYRGNSPLHF	TGTGCCAGCAGATGGGGATATCGGGGGAATTCACCCCTCCACTTT
TRBV28	TRBJ1-5	NA	12	NA	CASSLVERPQHF	TGTGCCAGCAGTTTAGTCGAGCGCCCCCAGCATTTT
TRBV12-3/TRBV12-4	TRBJ1-1	TRBD1	13	NA	CASAQRDRAEAFF	TGTGCCAGCGCCCAGAGGGACAGAGCTGAAGCTTTCTTT
TRBV19	TRBJ2-6	NA	15	NA	CASRPQGSGANVLTF	TGTGCCAGTAGACCACAGGGATCTGGGGCCAACGTCCTGACTTTC
TRBV7-3	TRBJ2-2	NA	14	NA	CASSSQGNTGELFF	TGTGCCAGCAGCTCGCAGGGGAACACCGGGGAGCTGTTTTTT
TRBV5-4	TRBJ2-3	TRBD2	16	NA	CASSLGGLAGGDTQYF	TGTGCCAGCAGCTTGGGCGGACTAGCGGGGGGAGATACGCAGTATTTT